This TCR beta chain was sequenced for a study of blood T cell repertoires in COVID-19. Looking at the study overall: Samples representing acute and convalescent COVID-19 were sourced from the United States, Italy and Spain.

Authors' processing steps: The authors estimated nucleated cell counts from reference gene primer amplification. Generated by immunoSEQ multiplex PCR, the TCRdb table keeps only in-frame clones and is missing some. For V, J and clone size, that table is used; D and trimming come from the DNA. Here the sample spans 200,000 to 250,000 clones, more than 70% being singletons. The germline V gene has CDR1 LNHDA and CDR2 SQIVND (reference sequence). CDR3 size: 16 residues. V was clipped by 7 bases and J by 0 bases; unmatched bases: 10. Sequencing was done on a sample of peripheral blood. The genes are TRBV19 and TRBJ2-3; 7 bases are shared with TRBD1. The sequence was obtained from a woman in her sixties or seventies with acute or convalescent COVID-19. The CDR3 protein is CASTHDRAPSTDTQYF. CDR3 in DNA: TGTGCCAGTACCCACGACAGGGCGCCTAGCACAGATACGCAGTATTTT.